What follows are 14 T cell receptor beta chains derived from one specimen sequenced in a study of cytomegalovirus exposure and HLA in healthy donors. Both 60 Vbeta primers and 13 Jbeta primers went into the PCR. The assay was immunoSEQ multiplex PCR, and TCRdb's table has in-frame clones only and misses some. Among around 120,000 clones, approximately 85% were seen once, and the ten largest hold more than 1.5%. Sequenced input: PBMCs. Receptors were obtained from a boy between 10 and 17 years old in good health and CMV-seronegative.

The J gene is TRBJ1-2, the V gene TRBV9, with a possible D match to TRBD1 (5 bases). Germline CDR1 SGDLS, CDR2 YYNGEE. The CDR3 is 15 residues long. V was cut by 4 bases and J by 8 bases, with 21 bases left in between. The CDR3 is CASSPYGRDEKGYTF. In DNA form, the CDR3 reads TGTGCCAGCAGCCCCTACGGCAGGGATGAGAAGGGCTACACCTTC.

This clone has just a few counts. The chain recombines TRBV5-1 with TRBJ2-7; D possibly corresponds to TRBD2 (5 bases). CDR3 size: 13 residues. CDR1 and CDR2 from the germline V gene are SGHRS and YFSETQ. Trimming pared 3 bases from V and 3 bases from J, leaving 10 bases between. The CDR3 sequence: CASSSSGIYEQYF. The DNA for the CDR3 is TGCGCCAGCAGCTCCTCCGGGATCTACGAGCAGTACTTC.

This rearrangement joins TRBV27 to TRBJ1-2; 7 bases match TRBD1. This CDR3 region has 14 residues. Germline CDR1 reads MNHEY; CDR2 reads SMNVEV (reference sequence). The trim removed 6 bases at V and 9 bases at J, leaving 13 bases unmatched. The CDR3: CASSRTGNVTSYTF. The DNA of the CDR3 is TGTGCCAGCAGCAGGACAGGTAATGTTACGAGCTACACCTTC.

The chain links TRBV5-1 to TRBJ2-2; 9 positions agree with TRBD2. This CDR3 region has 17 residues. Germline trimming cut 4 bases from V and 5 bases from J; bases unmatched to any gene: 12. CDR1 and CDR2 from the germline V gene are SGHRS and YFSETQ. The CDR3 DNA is TGCGCCAGCAGCAGTATCGCGGGGGGGCCGGGGACCGGGGAGCTGTTTTTT. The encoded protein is CASSSIAGGPGTGELFF.

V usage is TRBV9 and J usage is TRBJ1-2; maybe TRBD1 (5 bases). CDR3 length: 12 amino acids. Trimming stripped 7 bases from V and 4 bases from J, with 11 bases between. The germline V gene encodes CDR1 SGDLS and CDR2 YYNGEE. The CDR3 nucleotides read TGTGCCAGCGGGCTGGGGGGCTATGGCTACACCTTC. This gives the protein CASGLGGYGYTF.

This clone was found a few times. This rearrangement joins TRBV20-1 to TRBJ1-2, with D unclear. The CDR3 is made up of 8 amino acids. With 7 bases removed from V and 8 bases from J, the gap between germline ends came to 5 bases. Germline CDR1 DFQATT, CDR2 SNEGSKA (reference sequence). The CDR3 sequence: CSVEGYTF. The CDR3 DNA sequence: TGCAGTGTGGAGGGCTACACCTTC.

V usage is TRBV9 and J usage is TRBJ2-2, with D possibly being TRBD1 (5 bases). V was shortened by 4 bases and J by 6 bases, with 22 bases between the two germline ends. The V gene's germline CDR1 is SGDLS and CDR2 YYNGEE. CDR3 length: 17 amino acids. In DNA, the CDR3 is TGTGCCAGCAGCCCCCGTGGGGCAGGCCCCGGACCCGGGGAGCTGTTTTTT. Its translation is CASSPRGAGPGPGELFF.

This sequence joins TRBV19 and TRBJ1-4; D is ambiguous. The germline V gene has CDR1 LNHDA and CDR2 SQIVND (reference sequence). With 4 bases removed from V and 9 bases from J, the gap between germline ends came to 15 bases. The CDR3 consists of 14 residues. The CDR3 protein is CASSTQWQAQKLFF. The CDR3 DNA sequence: TGTGCCAGTAGTACCCAGTGGCAGGCTCAAAAACTGTTTTTT.

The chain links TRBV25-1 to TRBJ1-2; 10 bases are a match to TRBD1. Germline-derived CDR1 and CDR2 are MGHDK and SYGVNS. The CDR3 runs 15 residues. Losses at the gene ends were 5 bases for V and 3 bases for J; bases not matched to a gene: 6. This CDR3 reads CASSYGQGVHYGYTF. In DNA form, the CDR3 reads TGTGCCAGCAGTTACGGACAGGGGGTTCACTATGGCTACACCTTC.

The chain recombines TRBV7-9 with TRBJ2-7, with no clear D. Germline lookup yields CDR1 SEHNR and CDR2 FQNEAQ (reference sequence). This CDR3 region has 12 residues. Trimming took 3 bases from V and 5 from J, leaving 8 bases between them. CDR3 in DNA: TGTGCCAGCAGCTTTTCGGGTGACGAGCAGTACTTC. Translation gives CASSFSGDEQYF.

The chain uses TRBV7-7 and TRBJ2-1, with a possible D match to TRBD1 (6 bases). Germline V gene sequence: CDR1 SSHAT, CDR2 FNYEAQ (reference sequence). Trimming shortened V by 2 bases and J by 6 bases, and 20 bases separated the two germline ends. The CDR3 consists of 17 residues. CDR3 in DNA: TGTGCCAGCAGCTTATCTTTTGGAACAGGGTTTGTCAATGAGCAGTTCTTC. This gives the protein CASSLSFGTGFVNEQFF.

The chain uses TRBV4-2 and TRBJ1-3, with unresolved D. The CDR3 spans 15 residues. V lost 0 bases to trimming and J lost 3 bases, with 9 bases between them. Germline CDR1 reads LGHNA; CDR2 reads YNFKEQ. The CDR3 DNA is TGTGCCAGCAGCCAAGATGGAGGGCTTGGAAACACCATATATTTT. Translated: CASSQDGGLGNTIYF.

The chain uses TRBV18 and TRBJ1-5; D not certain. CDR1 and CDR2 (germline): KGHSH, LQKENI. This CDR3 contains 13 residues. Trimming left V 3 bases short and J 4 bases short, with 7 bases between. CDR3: CASSPQRNQPQHF. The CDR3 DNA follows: TGTGCCAGCTCACCTCAGCGGAATCAGCCCCAGCATTTT.

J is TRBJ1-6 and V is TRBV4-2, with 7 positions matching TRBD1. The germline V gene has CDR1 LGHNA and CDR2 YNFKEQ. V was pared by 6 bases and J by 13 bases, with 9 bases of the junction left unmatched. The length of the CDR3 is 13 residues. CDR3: CASRGKQGYPLHF. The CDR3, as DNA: TGTGCCAGCAGGGGAAAACAGGGGTATCCCCTCCACTTT.